Here is one T cell receptor beta chain with its context. Germline CDR1 reads SGHRS; CDR2 reads YFSETQ. CDR3 length equals 16 residues. J gave up 5 bases and V 3 bases, and 7 bases lay outside the gene matches. Sequencing was performed with immunoSEQ multiplex PCR; in TCRdb, only in-frame clones are kept and a portion is missing. Altogether some 370,000 clones are present, over 75% being singletons, with the ten largest covering under 11%. This record belongs to a study of blood T cell repertoires in COVID-19. The TCR was taken from a woman in her 30s with COVID-19, enrolled during active disease. Sequenced input: peripheral blood. The chain recombines TRBV5-1 with TRBJ2-2, with 10 bases identical to TRBD1. The DNA of the CDR3 is TGCGCCAGCAGCTACGGACAGGGGGAGTTTACCGGGGAGCTGTTTTTT. It codes for CASSYGQGEFTGELFF.